A selection of T cell receptor beta chains follows, all from one sample in a study of cytomegalovirus exposure and HLA in healthy donors. TCRdb keeps only in-frame clones here, not all; method: immunoSEQ multiplex PCR. The table has tens of thousands of clones, around four fifths seen once. The specimen was PBMCs. The receptors were gathered from a man aged 25-45 years in good health and CMV-seronegative. Each CDR3 is given with its conserved first and last residue. A D gene is named only where the DNA matches it firmly. Clone size is shown for a subset of rows, as once, few, many or a class of expanded clone.

abundance,v_gene,len,d_gene,j_gene,CDR3aa,CDR3nt
NA,TRBV30,12,TRBD2,TRBJ2-5,CAWSQGGETQYF,TGTGCCTGGTCTCAGGGAGGGGAGACCCAGTACTTC
once,TRBV29-1,14,TRBD1,TRBJ2-5,CSVRTGGIRETQYF,TGCAGCGTTAGGACAGGGGGGATTAGGGAGACCCAGTACTTC
NA,TRBV5-6,16,TRBD1,TRBJ1-4,CASSIPGTGGNEKLFF,TGTGCCAGCAGCATTCCCGGGACAGGGGGTAATGAAAAACTGTTTTTT
once,TRBV27,14,TRBD1,TRBJ1-5,CASWGQGSYQPQHF,TGTGCCAGCTGGGGACAGGGCTCTTATCAGCCCCAGCATTTT
NA,TRBV5-6,15,TRBD1,TRBJ1-2,CASSRRQGISLGYTF,TGTGCCAGCAGCCGAAGACAGGGAATCAGTCTAGGCTACACCTTC
NA,TRBV7-9,19,TRBD1,TRBJ1-4,CASSPYRGAFVMTNEKLFF,TGTGCCAGCAGCCCATACAGGGGGGCGTTCGTTATGACTAATGAAAAACTGTTTTTT
NA,TRBV19,16,TRBD1,TRBJ2-4,CASSIGTGAGGNIQYF,TGTGCCAGTAGTATAGGGACAGGGGCCGGGGGAAACATTCAGTACTTC
NA,TRBV2,14,NA,TRBJ2-4,CASRYGDALDIQYF,TGTGCCAGCAGGTACGGTGATGCGCTCGACATTCAGTACTTC
NA,TRBV7-6,17,TRBD1,TRBJ2-6,CASSLFRGLSGANVLTF,TGTGCCAGCAGCTTGTTCAGGGGGCTGTCTGGGGCCAACGTCCTGACTTTC
few,TRBV27,13,NA,TRBJ2-7,CASLDTYSYEQYF,TGTGCCAGTCTTGACACTTACTCCTACGAGCAGTACTTC
once,TRBV7-9,12,NA,TRBJ1-1,CASRRGDARAFF,TGTGCCAGCAGAAGGGGCGATGCTCGAGCTTTCTTT
NA,TRBV4-3,17,TRBD2,TRBJ2-2,CASSQVLAAGGTGELFF,TGCGCCAGCAGCCAAGTACTAGCGGCGGGGGGCACCGGGGAGCTGTTTTTT
NA,TRBV25-1,14,NA,TRBJ2-3,CASSGQGHADTQYF,TGTGCCAGCAGTGGCCAGGGACACGCAGATACGCAGTATTTT
NA,TRBV19,13,NA,TRBJ1-2,CASSWAANYGYTF,TGTGCCAGTAGTTGGGCCGCTAACTATGGCTACACCTTC
few,TRBV7-9,15,TRBD1,TRBJ1-1,CASSSQNRDSGEAFF,TGTGCCAGCAGCTCACAGAACCGGGACAGCGGTGAAGCTTTCTTT
NA,TRBV6-1,12,NA,TRBJ2-2,CASNTNTGELFF,TGTGCCAGCAATACAAACACCGGGGAGCTGTTTTTT
NA,TRBV7-8,13,NA,TRBJ1-1,CASSLVMSTEAFF,TGTGCCAGCAGCTTAGTTATGAGTACTGAAGCTTTCTTT
NA,TRBV7-2,14,TRBD1,TRBJ1-1,CASSLGTGRDEAFF,TGTGCCAGCAGCTTGGGGACAGGCCGGGATGAAGCTTTCTTT
NA,TRBV9,15,TRBD2,TRBJ2-1,CASSGLAGGRDEQFF,TGTGCCAGCAGCGGACTAGCGGGAGGAAGGGATGAGCAGTTCTTC
NA,TRBV11-3,13,NA,TRBJ2-1,CASTGSPYNEQFF,TGTGCCAGCACGGGGAGCCCCTACAATGAGCAGTTCTTC
few,TRBV5-8,15,TRBD1,TRBJ1-5,CASSSGTGINQPQHF,TGTGCCAGCAGCTCCGGGACAGGGATTAATCAGCCCCAGCATTTT
NA,TRBV14,16,NA,TRBJ2-1,CASSETLAYSYNEQFF,TGTGCCAGCAGCGAGACCCTAGCGTACTCCTACAATGAGCAGTTCTTC
NA,TRBV14,15,NA,TRBJ2-1,CASSQTSWYYDEQFF,TGTGCCAGCAGCCAAACTTCCTGGTACTACGATGAGCAGTTCTTC
NA,TRBV7-3,15,TRBD2,TRBJ2-3,CASSLMGGITDTQYF,TGTGCCAGCAGCTTAATGGGGGGGATCACAGATACGCAGTATTTT